Listed below are T cell receptor beta chains from one sample, sequenced in a study of T cells after yellow fever vaccination. In TCRdb, the 5' RACE reads were re-called with MiXCR into one record per CDR3 protein. Seen here are around 310,000 distinct CDR3 sequences, 3.6% observed once, and the top ten hold less than 25%. Sequences were derived from PBMCs, sampled on the day of the yellow fever booster vaccination. The receptors shown here come from a man between 18 and 29 years old who received the YFV17D yellow fever vaccine. The CDR3 runs from the conserved cysteine through the conserved F or W.

j_gene: TRBJ2-1
v_gene: TRBV3-1
CDR3aa: CASSQFREGGQFF

j_gene: TRBJ1-1
v_gene: TRBV12-3/TRBV12-4
CDR3aa: CASRGNQTNTEAFF

j_gene: TRBJ2-3
v_gene: TRBV5-1
CDR3aa: CASSLGRASTDTQYF

j_gene: TRBJ2-5
v_gene: TRBV20-1
CDR3aa: CSARQYQETQYF

j_gene: TRBJ2-5
v_gene: TRBV5-4
CDR3aa: CASSLLAVQETQYF

j_gene: TRBJ2-2
v_gene: TRBV14
CDR3aa: CASSQVQAGINGELFF

j_gene: TRBJ1-2
v_gene: TRBV7-2
CDR3aa: CASTQVHSNYGYTF

j_gene: TRBJ2-5
v_gene: TRBV4-1
CDR3aa: CASSPGGGGAPGETQYF

j_gene: TRBJ2-1
v_gene: TRBV7-2
CDR3aa: CASSLVAAGGLNEQFF

j_gene: TRBJ2-7
v_gene: TRBV20-1
CDR3aa: CSAYRRGPLGEQYF

j_gene: TRBJ2-4
v_gene: TRBV15
CDR3aa: CATSRDPGTHNIQYF

j_gene: TRBJ2-4
v_gene: TRBV12-3/TRBV12-4
CDR3aa: CASSFQGDIQYF

j_gene: TRBJ2-6
v_gene: TRBV19
CDR3aa: CASSMTGGAGANVLTF

j_gene: TRBJ1-1
v_gene: TRBV5-1
CDR3aa: CASSLAGAGGLNTEAFF

j_gene: TRBJ2-3
v_gene: TRBV5-1
CDR3aa: CASSWTGQFTDTQYF

j_gene: TRBJ1-2
v_gene: TRBV3-1
CDR3aa: CASSERQANGYTF

j_gene: TRBJ2-3
v_gene: TRBV10-3
CDR3aa: CAIGFTSGAPDTQYF

j_gene: TRBJ2-3
v_gene: TRBV11-3
CDR3aa: CASSTWTSGGAGTDTQYF

j_gene: TRBJ1-3
v_gene: TRBV14
CDR3aa: CASSWGAGNTIYF

j_gene: TRBJ1-1
v_gene: TRBV6-1
CDR3aa: CASSVGRGRNTEAFF

j_gene: TRBJ2-5
v_gene: TRBV3-1
CDR3aa: CASSPPVEGMIWETQYF

j_gene: TRBJ2-7
v_gene: TRBV15
CDR3aa: CATSTDRYEQYF

j_gene: TRBJ2-3
v_gene: TRBV29-1
CDR3aa: CSVWGGHTDTQYF